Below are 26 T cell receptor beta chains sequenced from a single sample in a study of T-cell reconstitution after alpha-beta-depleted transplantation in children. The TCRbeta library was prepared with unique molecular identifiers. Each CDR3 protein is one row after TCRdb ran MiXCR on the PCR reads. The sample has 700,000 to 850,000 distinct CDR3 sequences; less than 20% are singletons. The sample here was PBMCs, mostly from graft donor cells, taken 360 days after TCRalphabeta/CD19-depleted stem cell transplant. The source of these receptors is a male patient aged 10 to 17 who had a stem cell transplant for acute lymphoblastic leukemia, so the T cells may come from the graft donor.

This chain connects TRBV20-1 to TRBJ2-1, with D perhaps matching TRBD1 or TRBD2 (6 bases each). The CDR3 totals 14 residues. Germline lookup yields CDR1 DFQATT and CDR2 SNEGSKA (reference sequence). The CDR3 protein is CTPAEGGNFDEQFF. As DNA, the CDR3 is TGCACCCCAGCCGAGGGGGGCAATTTCGATGAGCAGTTCTTC.

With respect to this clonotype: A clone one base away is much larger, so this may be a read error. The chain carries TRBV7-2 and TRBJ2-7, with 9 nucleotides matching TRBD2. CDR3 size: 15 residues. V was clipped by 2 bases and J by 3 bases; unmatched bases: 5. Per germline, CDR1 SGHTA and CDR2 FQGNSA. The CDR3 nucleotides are TGTGCCAGCAGCTTAAATAGCGGGAGCCTCTACGAGCAGTACTTC. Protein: CASSLNSGSLYEQYF.

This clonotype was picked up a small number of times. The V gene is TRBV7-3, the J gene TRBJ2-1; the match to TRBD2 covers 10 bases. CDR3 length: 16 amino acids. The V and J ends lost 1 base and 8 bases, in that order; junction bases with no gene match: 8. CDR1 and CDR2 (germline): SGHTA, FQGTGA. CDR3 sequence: CASSLSSSGSKYEQFF. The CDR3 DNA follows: TGTGCCAGCAGCTTAAGCTCTAGCGGGAGTAAGTATGAGCAGTTCTTC.

The CDR3 region has the DNA TGTGCCAGCAGTTACTCACGCGGGGTCGGAAACACCATATATTTT. This gives the protein CASSYSRGVGNTIYF. The V gene is TRBV6-5, the J gene TRBJ1-3; unclear D gene. Trimming left V 0 bases short and J 4 bases short, with 10 bases between. The germline V gene has CDR1 MNHEY and CDR2 SVGAGI. The CDR3 extends over 15 amino acids.

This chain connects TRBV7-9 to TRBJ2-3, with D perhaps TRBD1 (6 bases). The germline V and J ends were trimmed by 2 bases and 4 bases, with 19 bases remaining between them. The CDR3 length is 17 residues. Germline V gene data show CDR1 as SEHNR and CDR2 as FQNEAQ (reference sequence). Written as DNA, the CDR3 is TGTGCCAGCAGCTTAAGGGGCCTGGGCAGGGGCGCAGATACGCAGTATTTT. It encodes CASSLRGLGRGADTQYF. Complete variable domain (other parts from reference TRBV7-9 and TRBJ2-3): DTGVSQNPRHKITKRGQNVTFRCDPISEHNRLYWYRQTLGQGPEFLTYFQNEAQLEKSRLLSDRFSAERPKGSFSTLEIQRTEQGDSAMYLCASSLRGLGRGADTQYFGPGTRLTVL.

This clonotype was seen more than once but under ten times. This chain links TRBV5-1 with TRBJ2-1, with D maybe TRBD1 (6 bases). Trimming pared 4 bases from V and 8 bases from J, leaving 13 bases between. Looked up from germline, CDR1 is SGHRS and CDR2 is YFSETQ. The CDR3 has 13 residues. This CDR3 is CASSPPGGDEQFF. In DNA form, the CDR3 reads TGCGCCAGCAGCCCCCCTGGGGGCGATGAGCAGTTCTTC.

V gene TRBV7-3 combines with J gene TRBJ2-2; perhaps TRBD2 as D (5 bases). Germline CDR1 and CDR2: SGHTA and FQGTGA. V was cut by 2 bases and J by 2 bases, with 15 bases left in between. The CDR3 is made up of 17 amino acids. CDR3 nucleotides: TGTGCCAGCAGCTTAGTTCCGCGGGTCCGCAACACCGGGGAGCTGTTTTTT. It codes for CASSLVPRVRNTGELFF.

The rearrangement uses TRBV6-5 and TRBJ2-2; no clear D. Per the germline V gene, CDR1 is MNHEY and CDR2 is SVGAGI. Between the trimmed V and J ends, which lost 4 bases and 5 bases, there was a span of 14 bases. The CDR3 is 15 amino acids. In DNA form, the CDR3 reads TGTGCCAGCAGTTGGCTTGGGTTTACAACCGGGGAGCTGTTTTTT. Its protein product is CASSWLGFTTGELFF.

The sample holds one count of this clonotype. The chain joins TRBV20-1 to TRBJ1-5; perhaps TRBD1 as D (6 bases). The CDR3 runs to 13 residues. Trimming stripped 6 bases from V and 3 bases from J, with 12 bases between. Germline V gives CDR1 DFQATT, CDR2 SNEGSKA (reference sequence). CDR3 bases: TGCAGTGCCCTGACAGGCCACAATCAGCCCCAGCATTTT. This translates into CSALTGHNQPQHF.

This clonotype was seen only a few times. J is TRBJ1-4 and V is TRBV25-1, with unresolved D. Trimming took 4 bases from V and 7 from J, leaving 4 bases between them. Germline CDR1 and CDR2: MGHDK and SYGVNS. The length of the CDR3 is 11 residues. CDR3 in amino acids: CASSAVEKLFF. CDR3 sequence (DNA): TGTGCCAGCAGTGCGGTTGAAAAACTGTTTTTT.

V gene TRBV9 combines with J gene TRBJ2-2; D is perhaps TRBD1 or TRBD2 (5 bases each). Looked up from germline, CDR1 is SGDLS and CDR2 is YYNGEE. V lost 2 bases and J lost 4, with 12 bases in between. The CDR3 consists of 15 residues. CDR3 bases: TGTGCCAGCAGCGTTGGGGGAGAAAGCACCGGGGAGCTGTTTTTT. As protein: CASSVGGESTGELFF.

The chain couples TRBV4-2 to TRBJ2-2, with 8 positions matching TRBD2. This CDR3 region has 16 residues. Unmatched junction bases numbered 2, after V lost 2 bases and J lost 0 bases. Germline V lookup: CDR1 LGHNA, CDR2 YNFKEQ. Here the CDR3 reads CASSQTSGSNTGELFF. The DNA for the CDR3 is TGTGCCAGCAGCCAAACTAGCGGTTCGAACACCGGGGAGCTGTTTTTT.

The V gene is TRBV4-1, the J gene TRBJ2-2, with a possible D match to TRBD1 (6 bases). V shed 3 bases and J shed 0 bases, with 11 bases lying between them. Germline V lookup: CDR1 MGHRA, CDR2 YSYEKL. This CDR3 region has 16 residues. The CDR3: CASSHSGTTNTGELFF. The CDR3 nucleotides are TGCGCCAGCAGCCACTCCGGGACAACGAACACCGGGGAGCTGTTTTTT.

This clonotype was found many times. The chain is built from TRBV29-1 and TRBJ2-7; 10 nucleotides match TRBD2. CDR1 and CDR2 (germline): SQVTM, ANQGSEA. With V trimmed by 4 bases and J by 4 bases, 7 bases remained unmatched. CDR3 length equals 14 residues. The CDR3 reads CSVGGSAGGYEQYF. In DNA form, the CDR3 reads TGCAGCGTTGGGGGGTCAGCGGGAGGGTACGAGCAGTACTTC.

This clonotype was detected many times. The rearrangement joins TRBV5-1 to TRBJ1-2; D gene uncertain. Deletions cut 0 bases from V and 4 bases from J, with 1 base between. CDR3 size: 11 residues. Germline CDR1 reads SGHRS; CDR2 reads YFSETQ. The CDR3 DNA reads TGCGCCAGCAGCTTGGGCTATGGCTACACCTTC. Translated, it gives CASSLGYGYTF.

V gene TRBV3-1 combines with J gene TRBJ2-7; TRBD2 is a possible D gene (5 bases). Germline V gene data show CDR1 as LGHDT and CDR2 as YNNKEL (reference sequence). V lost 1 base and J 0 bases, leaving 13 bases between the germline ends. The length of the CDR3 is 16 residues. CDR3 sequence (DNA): TGTGCCAGCAGCCAAGGCCGGGGTGGCGGCTCCTACGAGCAGTACTTC. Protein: CASSQGRGGGSYEQYF.

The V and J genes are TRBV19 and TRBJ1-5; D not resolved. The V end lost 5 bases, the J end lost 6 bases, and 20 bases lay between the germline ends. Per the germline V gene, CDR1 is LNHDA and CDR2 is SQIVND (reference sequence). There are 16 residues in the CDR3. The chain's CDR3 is CASSPPAAIGSQPQHF. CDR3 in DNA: TGTGCCAGTAGTCCCCCGGCGGCGATAGGCTCTCAGCCCCAGCATTTT.

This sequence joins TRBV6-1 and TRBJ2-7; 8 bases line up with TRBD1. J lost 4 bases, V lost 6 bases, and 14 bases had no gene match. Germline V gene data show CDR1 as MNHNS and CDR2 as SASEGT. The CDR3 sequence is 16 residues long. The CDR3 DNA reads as TGTGCCAGCAGAAAAAAGGGTGGGCAGGGGGCTTACGAGCAGTACTTC. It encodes CASRKKGGQGAYEQYF.

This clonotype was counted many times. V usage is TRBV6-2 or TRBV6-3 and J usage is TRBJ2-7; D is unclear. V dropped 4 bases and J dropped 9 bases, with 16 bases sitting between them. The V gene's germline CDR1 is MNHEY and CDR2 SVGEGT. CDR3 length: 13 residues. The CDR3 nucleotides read TGTGCCAGCAGTTCGACTCCCATCTCACGGCAGTACTTC. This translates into CASSSTPISRQYF.

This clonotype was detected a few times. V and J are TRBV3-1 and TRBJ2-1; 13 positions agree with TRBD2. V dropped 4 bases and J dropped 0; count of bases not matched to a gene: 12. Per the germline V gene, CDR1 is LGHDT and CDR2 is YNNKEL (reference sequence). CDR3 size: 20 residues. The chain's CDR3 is CASSRWPGLAGLPSYNEQFF. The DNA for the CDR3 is TGTGCCAGCAGCCGATGGCCGGGACTAGCGGGACTGCCCTCCTACAATGAGCAGTTCTTC.

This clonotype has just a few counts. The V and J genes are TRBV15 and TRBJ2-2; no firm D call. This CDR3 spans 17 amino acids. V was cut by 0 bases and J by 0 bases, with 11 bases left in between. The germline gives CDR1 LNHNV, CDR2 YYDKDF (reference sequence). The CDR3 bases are TGTGCCACCAGCAGAGATGGGCAGGTCGCGAACACCGGGGAGCTGTTTTTT. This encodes CATSRDGQVANTGELFF. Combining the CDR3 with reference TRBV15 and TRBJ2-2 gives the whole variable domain DAMVIQNPRYQVTQFGKPVTLSCSQTLNHNVMYWYQQKSSQAPKLLFHYYDKDFNNEADTPDNFQSRRPNTSFCFLDIRSPGLGDTAMYLCATSRDGQVANTGELFFGEGSRLTVL.

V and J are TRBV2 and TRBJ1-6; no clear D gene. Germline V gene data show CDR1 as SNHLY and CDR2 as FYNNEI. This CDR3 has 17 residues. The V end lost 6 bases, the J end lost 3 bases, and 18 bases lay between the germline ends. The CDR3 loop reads CASSQEVTGLYNSPLHF. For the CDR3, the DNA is TGTGCCAGCAGCCAAGAGGTGACCGGTCTCTATAATTCACCCCTCCACTTT.

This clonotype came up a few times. Written as DNA, the CDR3 is TGTGCCAGTAGTATTTCGGGGAACACTGAAGCTTTCTTT. Its translation is CASSISGNTEAFF. V usage is TRBV19 and J usage is TRBJ1-1; D not certain. The CDR3 is 13 amino acids. V was shortened by 3 bases and J by 1 base, with 6 bases between the two germline ends. The V gene's germline CDR1 is LNHDA and CDR2 SQIVND (reference sequence).

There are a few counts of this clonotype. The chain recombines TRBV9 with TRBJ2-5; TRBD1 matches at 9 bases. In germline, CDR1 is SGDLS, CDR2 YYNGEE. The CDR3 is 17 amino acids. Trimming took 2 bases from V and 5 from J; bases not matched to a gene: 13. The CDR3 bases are TGTGCCAGCAGCGTTCGGACAGGGGCCGAGCGGTCGGAGACCCAGTACTTC. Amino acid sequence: CASSVRTGAERSETQYF.

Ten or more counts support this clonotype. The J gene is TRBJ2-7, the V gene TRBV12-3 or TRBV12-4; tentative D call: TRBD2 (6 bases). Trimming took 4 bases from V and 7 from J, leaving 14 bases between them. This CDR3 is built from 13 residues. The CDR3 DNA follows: TGTGCCAGCAGTTCACCGGGGGTCCTGGAGCAGTACTTC. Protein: CASSSPGVLEQYF.

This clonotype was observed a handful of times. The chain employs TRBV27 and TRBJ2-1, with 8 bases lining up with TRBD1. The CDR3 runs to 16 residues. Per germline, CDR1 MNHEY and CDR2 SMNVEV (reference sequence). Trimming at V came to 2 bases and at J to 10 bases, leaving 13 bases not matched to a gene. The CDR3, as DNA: TGTGCCAGCAGTTTACCCCAGGGGGCGGTGGCGGGAGAGCAGTTCTTC. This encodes CASSLPQGAVAGEQFF.